This TCR beta chain derives from a study of post-analysis software for immune sequencing data. Study-level points and caveats: With TRBV5-6, TRBV5-1 and TRBV20-1 included, about 5 TRBV segments were more frequent in patients than in controls.

The TCR beta cDNA libraries contained unique molecular identifiers. TCRdb fed the PCR reads into MiXCR, producing one record per CDR3 protein. This table has roughly 730,000 distinct CDR3 sequences, 30% appearing once. This clonotype has only a few counts. Its antigen is not known. The junction differs from germline at one of its ends, possibly a read error. Per germline, CDR1 MGHRA and CDR2 YSYEKL. The CDR3 runs 17 residues. Sequencing input: blood. This rearrangement joins TRBV4-1 to TRBJ2-3, with D perhaps TRBD2 (6 bases). The origin of this receptor is a girl aged 5 to 17 with multiple sclerosis. The CDR3 is CASNQEEGSFIADTQYF. The CDR3 region has the DNA TGCGCCAGCAACCAAGAGGAGGGGAGCTTTATTGCAGATACGCAGTATTTT.